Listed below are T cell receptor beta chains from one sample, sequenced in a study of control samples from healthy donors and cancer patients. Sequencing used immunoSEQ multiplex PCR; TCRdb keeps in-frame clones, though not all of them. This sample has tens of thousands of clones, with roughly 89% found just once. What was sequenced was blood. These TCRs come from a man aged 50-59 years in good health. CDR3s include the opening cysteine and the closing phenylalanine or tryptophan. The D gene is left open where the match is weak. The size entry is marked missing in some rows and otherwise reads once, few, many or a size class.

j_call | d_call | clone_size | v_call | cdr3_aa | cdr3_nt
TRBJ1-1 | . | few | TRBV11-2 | CASSFSRGGTEAFF | TGTGCCAGCAGCTTCAGTCGAGGCGGGACTGAAGCTTTCTTT
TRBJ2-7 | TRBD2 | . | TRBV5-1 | CASSVGLAGGPQGEQYF | TGCGCCAGCAGCGTGGGACTAGCGGGGGGACCTCAGGGCGAGCAGTACTTC
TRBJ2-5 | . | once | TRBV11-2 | CASSPGTPDPQETQYF | TGTGCCAGCAGCCCTGGGACACCTGACCCTCAAGAGACCCAGTACTTC
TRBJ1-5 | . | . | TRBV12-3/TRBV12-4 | CASLTLGNQPQHF | TGTGCCAGCCTTACTTTAGGCAATCAGCCCCAGCATTTT
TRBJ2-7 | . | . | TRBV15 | CATSRDSDAYYEQYF | TGTGCCACCAGCAGAGATTCGGACGCCTACTACGAGCAGTACTTC
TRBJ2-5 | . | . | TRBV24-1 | CATSDSGTGNSQETQYF | TGTGCCACCAGTGACTCTGGGACTGGAAACTCTCAAGAGACCCAGTACTTC
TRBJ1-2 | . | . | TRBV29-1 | CSVGPSNYGYTF | TGCAGCGTTGGGCCATCTAACTATGGCTACACCTTC
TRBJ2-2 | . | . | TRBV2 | CASSGRRGSLNTGELFF | TGTGCCAGCAGTGGGAGACGGGGGTCCCTGAACACCGGGGAGCTGTTTTTT
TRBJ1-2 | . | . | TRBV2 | CASREDRHLNYGYTF | TGTGCCAGCAGGGAAGACCGACACCTTAACTATGGCTACACCTTC
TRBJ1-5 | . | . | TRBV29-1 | CSLGPWGNQPQHF | TGCAGCTTAGGCCCTTGGGGCAATCAGCCCCAGCATTTT
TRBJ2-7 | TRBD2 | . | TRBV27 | CASSPGLAGAARGEQYF | TGTGCCAGCAGTCCGGGACTAGCGGGGGCTGCCAGGGGCGAGCAGTACTTC
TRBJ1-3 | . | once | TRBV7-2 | CASSLVVRYSGNTIYF | TGTGCCAGCAGCTTAGTCGTCCGGTACTCTGGAAACACCATATATTTT
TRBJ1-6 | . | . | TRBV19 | CASSPSSVRSSYNSPLHF | TGTGCCAGTAGTCCTTCCTCCGTCCGCAGCTCCTATAATTCACCCCTCCACTTT
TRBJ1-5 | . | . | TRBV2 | CASSDRYLGNQPQHF | TGTGCCAGCAGTGATAGGTACCTAGGAAATCAGCCCCAGCATTTT
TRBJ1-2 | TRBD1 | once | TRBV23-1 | CASSHPNPKTGQYGYTF | TGCGCCAGCAGTCACCCGAATCCGAAGACAGGGCAATATGGCTACACCTTC
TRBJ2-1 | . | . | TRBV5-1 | CASSWRTDNEQFF | TGCGCCAGCAGCTGGCGGACAGACAATGAGCAGTTCTTC
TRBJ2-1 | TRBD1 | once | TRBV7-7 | CASSSTGDGEQFF | TGTGCTAGCAGCTCAACAGGGGATGGTGAGCAGTTCTTC
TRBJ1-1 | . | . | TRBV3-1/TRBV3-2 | CASSPSGFTEAFF | TGTGCCAGCAGCCCGAGTGGGTTCACTGAAGCTTTCTTT
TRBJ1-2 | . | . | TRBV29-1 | CSVGARGNFYGYTF | TGCAGCGTTGGGGCTAGGGGGAACTTCTATGGCTACACCTTC
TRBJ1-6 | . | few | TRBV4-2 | CASSQAPVPIGGFSTLHF | TGTGCCAGCAGCCAAGCACCCGTTCCGATCGGGGGCTTCTCTACCCTCCACTTT
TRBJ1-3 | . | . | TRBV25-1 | CASNEANTIYF | TGTGCCAGCAATGAGGCCAACACCATATATTTT
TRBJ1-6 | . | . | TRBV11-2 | CASSFQGVYNSPLHF | TGTGCCAGCAGCTTTCAAGGGGTCTATAATTCACCCCTCCACTTT
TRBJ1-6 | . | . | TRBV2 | CASSREWGSPLHF | TGTGCCAGCAGCAGGGAATGGGGTTCACCCCTCCACTTT
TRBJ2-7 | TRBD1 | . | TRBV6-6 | CASSPRPGQTYEQYF | TGTGCCAGCAGTCCGCGCCCGGGACAGACCTACGAGCAGTACTTC
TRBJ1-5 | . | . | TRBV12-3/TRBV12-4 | CASSSTQIQPQHF | TGTGCCAGCAGTTCGACACAGATACAGCCCCAGCATTTT
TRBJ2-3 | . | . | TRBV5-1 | CASSFITGGTDTQYF | TGCGCCAGCAGCTTTATTACGGGGGGCACAGATACGCAGTATTTT
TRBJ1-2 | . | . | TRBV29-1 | CSVEVTSYYGYTF | TGCAGCGTTGAAGTTACGAGCTACTATGGCTACACCTTC
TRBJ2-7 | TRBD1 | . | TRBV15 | CATSRGGTASYEQYF | TGTGCCACCAGCAGAGGTGGGACAGCCTCCTACGAGCAGTACTTC
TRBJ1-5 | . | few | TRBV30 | CAWSERNQPQHF | TGTGCCTGGAGTGAGAGGAATCAGCCCCAGCATTTT
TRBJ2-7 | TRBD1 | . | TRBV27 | CASSLSVGDRGLYEQYF | TGTGCCAGCAGTTTATCGGTGGGGGACAGGGGGCTCTACGAGCAGTACTTC
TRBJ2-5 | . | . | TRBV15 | CATSRDMATQETQYF | TGTGCCACCAGCAGAGATATGGCAACTCAAGAGACCCAGTACTTC
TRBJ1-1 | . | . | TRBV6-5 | CASRDPRGKAFF | TGTGCCAGCAGGGACCCACGTGGGAAAGCTTTCTTT